This record covers a single T cell receptor beta chain. No antigen is known for it. The entry originates in a study of vaccination and CD4 T cells after COVID-19. Overall study context: The authors used overlapping spike peptides from SARS-CoV-2, HCoV-NL63, HCoV-OC43 and HCoV-229E to stimulate cells.

Researchers used the Oncomine TCR Beta short-read assay to sequence DNA from cultured CD4+ T cells. Each CDR3 protein gets one entry after TCRdb re-called the PCR reads with MiXCR. Of around 18,000 distinct CDR3 sequences in the sample, under 75% were seen once. Between the trimmed V and J ends, which lost 3 bases and 7 bases, there was a span of 12 bases. CDR3 length: 12 residues. Germline loops: CDR1 DFQATT, CDR2 SNEGSKA (reference sequence). Noted treatment: approximately 9-day PBMC culture with coronavirus spike peptide pools or control peptides (ViraFEST assay). The V gene is TRBV20-1, the J gene TRBJ1-2; D is uncertain. Material for sequencing was CD4+ T cells from blood, cultured in vitro. The sequence was collected from a human donor who had recovered from COVID-19. CDR3 sequence reads: CSARPGNGGYTF. CDR3 bases: TGCAGTGCTAGGCCCGGAAACGGTGGCTACACCTTC.